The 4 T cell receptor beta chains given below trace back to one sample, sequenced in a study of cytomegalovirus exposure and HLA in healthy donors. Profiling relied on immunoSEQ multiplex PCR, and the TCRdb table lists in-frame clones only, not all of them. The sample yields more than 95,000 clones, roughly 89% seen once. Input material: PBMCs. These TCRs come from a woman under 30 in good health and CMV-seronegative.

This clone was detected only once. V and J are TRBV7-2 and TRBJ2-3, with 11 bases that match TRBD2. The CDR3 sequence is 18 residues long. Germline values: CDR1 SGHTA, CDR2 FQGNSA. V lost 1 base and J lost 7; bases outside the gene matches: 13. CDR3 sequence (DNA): TGTGCCAGCAGCTTAGTTTTAGGTACTAGCGGGGGCCCGAATACGCAGTATTTT. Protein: CASSLVLGTSGGPNTQYF.

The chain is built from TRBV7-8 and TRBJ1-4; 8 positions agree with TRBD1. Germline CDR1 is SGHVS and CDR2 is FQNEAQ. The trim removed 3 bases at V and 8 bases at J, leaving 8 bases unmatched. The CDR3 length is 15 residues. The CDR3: CASSLGDRLGEKLFF. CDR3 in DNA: TGTGCCAGCAGCTTGGGGGACAGGCTGGGGGAAAAACTGTTTTTT.

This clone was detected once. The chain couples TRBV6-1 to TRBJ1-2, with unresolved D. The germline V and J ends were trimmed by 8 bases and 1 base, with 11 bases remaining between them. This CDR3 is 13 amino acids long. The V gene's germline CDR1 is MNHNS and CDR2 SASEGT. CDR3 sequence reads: CASSLQLNYGYTF. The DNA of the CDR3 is TGTGCCAGCTCGCTACAGCTTAACTATGGCTACACCTTC.

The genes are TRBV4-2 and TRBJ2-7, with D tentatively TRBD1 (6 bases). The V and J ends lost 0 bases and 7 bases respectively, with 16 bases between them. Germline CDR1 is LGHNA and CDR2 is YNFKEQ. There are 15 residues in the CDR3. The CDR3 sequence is CASSQDYRELGEQYF. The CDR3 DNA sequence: TGTGCCAGCAGCCAAGATTACAGGGAACTAGGAGAGCAGTACTTC.